The entry that follows covers one T cell receptor (beta chain) sequence. The data stem from a study of blood T cell repertoires in COVID-19. Study background: T cells, B-cell-depleted T cells, or PBMCs provided the cDNA or gDNA that served as material.

This table comes from immunoSEQ multiplex PCR, and its TCRdb copy is limited to in-frame clones, with some not included. The sample yields some 150,000 clones, approximately 85% seen once. CDR1 and CDR2 (germline): MNHEY, SMNVEV (reference sequence). Between the trimmed V and J ends, which lost 2 bases and 5 bases, there was a span of 9 bases. CDR3 length: 13 residues. The receptor was isolated from a woman between 55 and 75 years old with COVID-19, enrolled during active disease. Material for sequencing was peripheral blood. The genes are TRBV27 and TRBJ2-5; D is uncertain. The CDR3 protein is CASSLMPRETQYF. In DNA, the CDR3 is TGTGCCAGCAGTTTAATGCCGAGGGAGACCCAGTACTTC.